Below, one T cell receptor beta chain is given with its context. There is no known antigen for this receptor. One base away there is no much larger clone; base qualities are not given. Each donor gave one peripheral blood draw, averaging approximately 0.12 L, which was collected into heparinised tubes. Naive, central memory, regulatory and stem cell-like memory CD4+ T cells were sorted on a BD FACSAria II using a panel including CD45RO, CCR7, CD25, CD127, CD95 and CD27. Every sorted population had a purity above 95%. Right away, PBMCs were isolated by Lymphoprep density gradient centrifugation and were stained directly, with no culture step. To minimize batch effects, samples were stained and sorted in pairs, one healthy donor with one patient per experiment. The germline V gene supplies CDR1 LGHNA and CDR2 YSLEER. The CDR3, from cysteine to phenylalanine, totals 16 residues. Only the CDR3 DNA is retained, 48 bases long and in frame from the first base. V is pared back by 1 base and J by 7 bases, with 16 bases lying between the germline termini.

All of the isolated RNA was reverse transcribed with the High Capacity cDNA Reverse Transcription Kit, so expressed TCRB transcripts were sequenced. Deep immunoSEQ sequencing was applied to naive, central memory and regulatory T cell samples, giving an average of around 4 million total reads per sample. After sorted cells were lysed in RLT buffer, RNA was extracted with DNase-treated RNeasy Micro or Mini kits, with the choice depending on cell number. Each cell subset was processed on its own to prevent cross-contamination, while patient and healthy donor samples were processed together. TCRB sequences were amplified from cDNA with the immunoSEQ multiplex PCR, producing 87-bp fragments spanning the CDR3 region. Sequencing of the amplicons was performed on the Illumina HiSeq platform. The paper's processing steps were these. PCR bias was corrected computationally using synthetic template baselines, and reads within Hamming distance 2 were collapsed, with unmergeable singletons discarded. Reads were aligned against IMGT so that V, D and J genes, CDR3 length and insertions or deletions at six rearrangement sites could be assigned. Within each subset, clonotype counts were normalized to sorted cell number, after which true diversity and Gini coefficients were computed with the tcR R package. The overlap coefficient, calculated on TCRB nucleotide sequences, was used to quantify repertoire sharing. Out-of-frame TCRB sequences from naive cells were analyzed as a proxy for the pre-selection repertoire. TCRdb's version of the immuneACCESS table is confined to in-frame rearrangements and falls short of the full clone set. An unresolved V gene accounts for under half of the shortfall where checked; the remainder is of unknown origin. The DNA gave D and trimming, while V, J and clone size come from that table. The sample yields 400,000 to 500,000 clones; about 15% were counted once. The ten largest clones capture less than 0.04% of the sample.

The data were taken from a study of beta chain features in type 1 diabetes (dated by TCRdb to 2016 to 2018). In terms of the full investigation: Patients and healthy donors did not differ in mean age, gender distribution, total cell number or subset yield. A total of around 110,000,000 sorted cells were examined across all samples, and a strong correlation was observed between cell number per subset and RNA yield. The study compared the TCRB repertoires of sorted circulating CD4+ T cell subsets in recently diagnosed type 1 diabetes patients with those in matched healthy donors. Regulatory and stem cell-like memory subsets were obtained from only 8 patients and about eight healthy donors, while naive and central memory subsets were obtained from all 30 or so donors.

Broader findings and caveats from the paper: PCR might favor shorter templates, but patient and control samples were amplified and corrected together, so any skew would affect both groups equally. In all four CD4+ subsets, TCRB CDR3 length was moderately but significantly shorter in type 1 diabetes patients. Fewer insertions and more nucleotide deletions at VDJ recombination sites were observed in patients with type 1 diabetes, implying thymic rearrangement abnormalities. Because cDNA rather than genomic DNA was sequenced, highly expressing activated cells could have been over-represented, although no difference in activation and CD3 levels was found between groups. Naive, central memory and regulatory TCRB repertoires appeared to be more alike among patients than among healthy donors. HLA sub-analyses involved small numbers of individuals, so any influence of HLA type on TCRB rearrangement remained unresolved.

The receptor was isolated from a man between 25 and 39 years old in good health. The material sequenced was naive CD4+ T cells from blood. The cell subset or site label for this specimen denotes: true naive CD4+ T cells. The chain couples TRBV4-3 to TRBJ2-2; TRBD1 is a possible D gene, resting on 6 matching bases. The bases read TGCGCCAGCAGCCAAGTTCAGGGCCAGGGGAGCGGGGAGCTGTTTTTT. Translated, it reads CASSQVQGQGSGELFF.